This T cell receptor beta chain stems from a study of cytomegalovirus exposure and HLA in healthy donors. The donors belonged to the roughly 110-subject validation cohort, separate from the roughly 700-subject first cohort. Profiled with immunoSEQ multiplex PCR; TCRdb holds only in-frame clones, not every one. In the table there are more than 95,000 clones, approximately 88% of which are singletons. Study conclusions and caveats: Despite most TCR sequences being rare, some public TCRs occurred in many donors. The listing of roughly 160 TCR beta chains classed them as cytomegalovirus-associated.

Trimming left V 3 bases short and J 6 bases short, with 13 bases between. This CDR3 has 14 amino acids. Looked up from germline, CDR1 is SNHLY and CDR2 is FYNNEI. Turning to this clone: Antigen specificity is unknown.

This TCR derives from a man younger than 30 in good health and CMV-seronegative. The V gene is TRBV2, the J gene TRBJ2-3, with D possibly matching TRBD2 (6 bases). Specimen: PBMCs. CDR3 protein: CASSDLPRGDTQYF. The CDR3 DNA sequence: TGTGCCAGCAGTGACTTACCTCGGGGGGATACGCAGTATTTT.